Presented here are 23 T cell receptor beta chains from one specimen sequenced in a study of chemoradiotherapy in HPV16-positive cancers. TCRdb keeps only in-frame clones here, not all; method: immunoSEQ multiplex PCR. The repertoire has 12,000 or so clones, around 91% of them found once; the top ten carry roughly 2.5%. Sample collection occurred from a patient who underwent chemoradiotherapy. The receptors come from a human donor with HPV-associated anogenital cancer.

This clone was seen once. This chain uses TRBV6-1 with TRBJ1-1, with no clear D. V lost 0 bases and J 1 base, leaving 6 bases between the germline ends. The V gene's germline CDR1 is MNHNS and CDR2 SASEGT. The CDR3 has 14 amino acids. The CDR3 DNA follows: TGTGCCAGCAGTGAAGCGTTAGCGAACACTGAAGCTTTCTTT. As protein: CASSEALANTEAFF.

This chain links TRBV9 with TRBJ1-1, with a possible D match to TRBD1 (5 bases). V was cut by 0 bases and J by 3 bases, with 15 bases left in between. This CDR3 contains 16 residues. Germline CDR1 SGDLS, CDR2 YYNGEE. CDR3 in DNA: TGTGCCAGCAGCGTAGCAGGGTCGATTATGGACACTGAAGCTTTCTTT. Encoded protein: CASSVAGSIMDTEAFF. Combining the CDR3 with reference TRBV9 and TRBJ1-1 gives the whole variable domain DSGVTQTPKHLITATGQRVTLRCSPRSGDLSVYWYQQSLDQGLQFLIQYYNGEERAKGNILERFSAQQFPDLHSELNLSSLELGDSALYFCASSVAGSIMDTEAFFGQGTRLTVV.

The gene calls are TRBV5-1 and TRBJ2-2; 12 positions agree with TRBD1. This CDR3 region has 17 residues. V gave up 0 bases and J gave up 4 bases; unmatched junction bases: 4. Per germline, CDR1 SGHRS and CDR2 YFSETQ. CDR3: CASSLVGQGALTGELFF. CDR3 bases: TGCGCCAGCAGCTTGGTGGGACAGGGGGCTCTCACCGGGGAGCTGTTTTTT.

This clone has a single count. This chain joins TRBV18 and TRBJ1-5; TRBD1 is a possible D gene (5 bases). Germline loops: CDR1 KGHSH, CDR2 LQKENI. V lost 2 bases to trimming and J lost 0 bases, with 11 bases between them. This CDR3 has 16 amino acids. CDR3 sequence (DNA): TGTGCCAGCTCACCATCAACAGGAAATAGCAATCAGCCCCAGCATTTT. This encodes CASSPSTGNSNQPQHF.

The gene calls are TRBV5-1 and TRBJ2-7, with D uncertain. This CDR3 has 15 amino acids. The germline V and J ends were trimmed by 7 bases and 4 bases, with 21 bases remaining between them. CDR1 is SGHRS and CDR2 is YFSETQ in the germline V gene. As DNA, the CDR3 is TGCGCCAGCTCCCCACAGAGGTCCCGCTTTTACGAGCAGTACTTC. Translating gives CASSPQRSRFYEQYF.

The chain combines TRBV7-9 with TRBJ2-1; 7 nucleotides agree with TRBD2. The CDR3 runs to 16 residues. The trim removed 6 bases at V and 7 bases at J, leaving 15 bases unmatched. Germline V gene lookup returns CDR1 SEHNR and CDR2 FQNEAQ (reference sequence). For the CDR3, the DNA is TGTGCCAGCAGATTGGGTTTGCGGGAGAGGAGGAATGAGCAGTTCTTC. It translates to CASRLGLRERRNEQFF.

The chain employs TRBV5-6 and TRBJ1-2; D ambiguous. Germline V gene lookup returns CDR1 SGHDT and CDR2 YYEEEE. Trimming cost V 7 bases and J 5 bases, with 18 bases left between them. The CDR3 totals 14 residues. The CDR3 sequence is CASGTDRLQYGYTF. As DNA, the CDR3 is TGTGCCAGCGGAACCGACCGGTTACAATATGGCTACACCTTC.

This sequence joins TRBV19 and TRBJ2-3, with D possibly being TRBD2 (6 bases). This CDR3 contains 16 residues. Germline V CDR1 and CDR2: LNHDA, SQIVND (reference sequence). Trimming left V 1 base short and J 3 bases short, with 14 bases between. Here the CDR3 reads CASSIGVAERTDTQYF. The CDR3 bases are TGTGCCAGTAGTATAGGAGTAGCGGAGAGGACAGATACGCAGTATTTT.

The chain couples TRBV4-2 to TRBJ1-6, with a possible D match to TRBD1 (6 bases). V was pared by 1 base and J by 0 bases, with 16 bases between. This CDR3 contains 19 residues. From germline, CDR1 is LGHNA and CDR2 YNFKEQ. Here the CDR3 reads CASSQVLMDRSSYNSPLHF. The CDR3 nucleotides are TGTGCCAGCAGCCAAGTCTTGATGGACAGAAGCTCCTATAATTCACCCCTCCACTTT.

The chain combines TRBV29-1 with TRBJ2-1; no definite D call. The CDR3 loop spans 14 amino acids. V was trimmed by 6 bases and J by 12 bases, leaving 24 bases between them. In germline, CDR1 is SQVTM, CDR2 ANQGSEA. The CDR3 sequence is CSVRAGPVASSQFF. CDR3 coding DNA: TGCAGCGTGAGAGCTGGACCGGTTGCTTCGTCGCAGTTCTTC.

J is TRBJ2-7 and V is TRBV29-1; TRBD1 might be the D (6 bases). This CDR3 is built from 12 residues. The germline gives CDR1 SQVTM, CDR2 ANQGSEA. Trimming removed 8 bases from V and 3 bases from J, with 14 bases in between. CDR3 in amino acids: CSTRDTLYEQYF. The CDR3 nucleotides are TGCAGCACCCGGGACACCCTCTACGAGCAGTACTTC.

The chain combines TRBV9 with TRBJ1-6; 8 bases map to TRBD1. The CDR3 consists of 16 residues. Per germline, CDR1 SGDLS and CDR2 YYNGEE. The trim removed 0 bases at V and 9 bases at J, leaving 8 bases unmatched. CDR3 sequence (DNA): TGTGCCAGCAGCGTAGCCCGGGACAGGCTTCTTTCACCCCTCCACTTT. Residues: CASSVARDRLLSPLHF.

The chain carries TRBV6-5 and TRBJ2-6; D is undetermined. This CDR3 has 14 residues. Germline V gene data show CDR1 as MNHEY and CDR2 as SVGAGI. V gave up 5 bases and J gave up 0 bases, with 5 bases separating them. CDR3 sequence: CASSQSSGANVLTF. The DNA of the CDR3 is TGTGCCAGCAGTCAGAGCTCTGGGGCCAACGTCCTGACTTTC.

The chain couples TRBV10-3 to TRBJ1-5; the D gene is possibly TRBD1 (6 bases). With 4 bases removed from V and 7 bases from J, the gap between germline ends came to 14 bases. CDR1 is ENHRY and CDR2 is SYGVKD in the germline V gene. CDR3 length equals 14 residues. The CDR3 DNA follows: TGTGCCATCAGTGGTGGGGGGGCTCGGCAGCCCCAGCATTTT. Translated: CAISGGGARQPQHF.

The chain recombines TRBV11-2 with TRBJ2-1; 8 bases match TRBD2. Germline V gene lookup returns CDR1 SGHAT and CDR2 FQNNGV. The CDR3 runs to 15 residues. V lost 5 bases, J lost 4 bases, and 7 bases stayed unmatched. The CDR3 DNA is TGTGCCAGCAGCCCTAAGACTAGCGTATACAATGAGCAGTTCTTC. It encodes CASSPKTSVYNEQFF.

This rearrangement joins TRBV2 to TRBJ1-1; no reliable D call. CDR1 SNHLY and CDR2 FYNNEI come from the germline V gene. The V and J ends lost 3 bases and 5 bases respectively, with 7 bases between them. There are 12 residues in the CDR3. CDR3 nucleotides: TGTGCCAGCAGTGATCTTGGGACTGAAGCTTTCTTT. This gives the protein CASSDLGTEAFF.

V is TRBV7-8 and J is TRBJ2-1; D is undetermined. The CDR3 consists of 17 residues. From germline, CDR1 is SGHVS and CDR2 FQNEAQ. Trimming removed 1 base at V and 8 bases at J, with 21 bases between. The CDR3 sequence: CASSLDIGLGGRDEQFF. The CDR3 DNA reads TGTGCCAGCAGCTTAGATATTGGCCTAGGCGGTCGGGATGAGCAGTTCTTC.

The chain links TRBV6-1 to TRBJ1-2; TRBD1 agrees at 7 bases. Trimming cost V 2 bases and J 4 bases; bases outside gene matches: 4. The germline V gene has CDR1 MNHNS and CDR2 SASEGT. The length of the CDR3 is 14 residues. The CDR3 loop reads CASSERDRSYGYTF. CDR3 sequence (DNA): TGTGCCAGCAGTGAACGGGACAGATCCTATGGCTACACCTTC.

The J gene is TRBJ2-5, the V gene TRBV7-8; a possible D gene is TRBD1 (6 bases). This CDR3 region has 16 residues. The V gene's germline CDR1 is SGHVS and CDR2 FQNEAQ. V dropped 2 bases and J dropped 4 bases, with 17 bases sitting between them. The CDR3 protein is CASSLPGARRGETQYF. The CDR3 DNA reads as TGTGCCAGCAGCTTACCAGGGGCTAGACGTGGAGAGACCCAGTACTTC.

V gene TRBV15 combines with J gene TRBJ2-3, with TRBD2 identical over 7 bases. Germline-derived CDR1 and CDR2 are LNHNV and YYDKDF (reference sequence). After removal of 7 bases from V and 0 bases from J, the junction contained 7 bases not matched to a gene. CDR3 length: 15 residues. CDR3 residues: CATTLGGGSTDTQYF. The CDR3 DNA reads TGTGCCACCACCCTGGGGGGGGGAAGCACAGATACGCAGTATTTT. The full variable domain, in which reference TRBV15 and TRBJ2-3 provide the parts outside the CDR3, is DAMVIQNPRYQVTQFGKPVTLSCSQTLNHNVMYWYQQKSSQAPKLLFHYYDKDFNNEADTPDNFQSRRPNTSFCFLDIRSPGLGDTAMYLCATTLGGGSTDTQYFGPGTRLTVL.

The V call is TRBV27, the J call TRBJ2-3, with D uncertain. The CDR3 is made up of 16 amino acids. CDR1 and CDR2 (germline): MNHEY, SMNVEV (reference sequence). Trimming removed 5 bases from V and 4 bases from J, with 19 bases in between. The DNA of the CDR3 is TGTGCCAGCAGTCTAATAATCCCCGTAAGTTCAGATACGCAGTATTTT. This sequence encodes CASSLIIPVSSDTQYF.

V and J are TRBV19 and TRBJ2-2, with D maybe TRBD1 (5 bases). The CDR3 has 16 amino acids. The germline CDR1 and CDR2 sequences are LNHDA and SQIVND (reference sequence). Trimming removed 3 bases from V and 4 bases from J, with 15 bases in between. This CDR3 is CASSIKTALGTGELFF. The CDR3 nucleotides read TGTGCCAGTAGTATTAAGACAGCCTTGGGCACCGGGGAGCTGTTTTTT.

The chain recombines TRBV6-5 with TRBJ1-1; D call uncertain. The germline V gene encodes CDR1 MNHEY and CDR2 SVGAGI. The V gene lost 0 bases and the J gene lost 4 bases, with 6 bases spanning the gap. CDR3 size: 13 residues. This CDR3 is CASSYSAITEAFF. DNA for the CDR3: TGTGCCAGCAGTTACTCCGCGATCACTGAAGCTTTCTTT.